This TCR beta chain was captured in a study of human versus mouse CDR3 diversity and MHC coevolution. Overall study: Reportedly, immunoSEQ detects one in 200,000 T cells with minimized PCR bias. General study points: Most of the three human donors had the lowest clonal inequality.

Assay used: immunoSEQ multiplex PCR; TCRdb lists only in-frame clones, some missing. Of about 81,000 clones in the sample, 85% to 95% were seen once. Germline V gene lookup returns CDR1 SGHKS and CDR2 YYEKEE (reference sequence). V lost 2 bases, J lost 7 bases, and 10 bases stayed unmatched. The CDR3 sequence is 15 residues long. Sorting isolated naive CD4 T cells lacking CD45RO and expressing CD62L. Turning to this clone: Its specificity is not known.

The chain uses TRBV5-5 and TRBJ1-2; TRBD1 matches 8 bases. Sequenced input: naive CD4+ T cells from blood. Subset: CD45RO-negative CD62L-positive naive CD4 T cells. This TCR came from a person aged 25 to 69 in good health. The CDR3 is CASSFQTGVIGGYTF. Written as DNA, the CDR3 is TGTGCCAGCAGCTTCCAGACAGGGGTAATAGGTGGCTACACCTTC.